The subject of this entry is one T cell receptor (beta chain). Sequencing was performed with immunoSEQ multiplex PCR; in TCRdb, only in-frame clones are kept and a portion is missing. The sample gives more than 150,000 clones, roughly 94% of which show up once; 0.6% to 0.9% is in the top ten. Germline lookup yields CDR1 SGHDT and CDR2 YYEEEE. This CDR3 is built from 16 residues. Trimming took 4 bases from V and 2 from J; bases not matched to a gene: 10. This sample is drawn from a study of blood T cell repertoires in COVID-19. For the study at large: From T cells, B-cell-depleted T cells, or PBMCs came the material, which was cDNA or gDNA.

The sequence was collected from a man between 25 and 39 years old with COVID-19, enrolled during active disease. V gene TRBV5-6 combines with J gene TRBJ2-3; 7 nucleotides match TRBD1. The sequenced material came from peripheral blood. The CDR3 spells CASSPYYGQATDTQYF. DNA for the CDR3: TGTGCCAGCAGCCCATATTACGGACAGGCCACAGATACGCAGTATTTT.